Listed here is a single T cell receptor (beta chain). What it binds is not known. In the PCR, 60 Vbeta and 13 Jbeta primers were used. In the original workflow: In a later analysis, the count reached about 82 million unique TCR beta chains, with 10 million to 11 million shared. This table comes from immunoSEQ multiplex PCR, and its TCRdb copy is limited to in-frame clones, with some not included. The D gene and trimming were derived from the DNA, and the V and J assignments and clone size from that table. This table holds roughly 170,000 clones, around 80% found once. The CDR3 runs to 14 residues. Germline V CDR1 and CDR2: MNHEY, SMNVEV (reference sequence). V lost 6 bases to trimming and J lost 0 bases, with 10 bases between them. The data stem from a study of cytomegalovirus exposure and HLA in healthy donors. General study points: Serostatus for CMV was the only available immune exposure information. Likely technical artifact: a cluster of highly shared sequence variants. Most CMV-associated TCR beta chains were later found to appear HLA-restricted.

The sample was PBMCs. The receptor was isolated from a female donor in good health and CMV-seronegative. The chain has TRBV27 and TRBJ2-3; TRBD2 might be the D (6 bases). This CDR3 reads CASRRAGSTDTQYF. CDR3 bases: TGTGCCAGCAGGAGGGCGGGAAGCACAGATACGCAGTATTTT.